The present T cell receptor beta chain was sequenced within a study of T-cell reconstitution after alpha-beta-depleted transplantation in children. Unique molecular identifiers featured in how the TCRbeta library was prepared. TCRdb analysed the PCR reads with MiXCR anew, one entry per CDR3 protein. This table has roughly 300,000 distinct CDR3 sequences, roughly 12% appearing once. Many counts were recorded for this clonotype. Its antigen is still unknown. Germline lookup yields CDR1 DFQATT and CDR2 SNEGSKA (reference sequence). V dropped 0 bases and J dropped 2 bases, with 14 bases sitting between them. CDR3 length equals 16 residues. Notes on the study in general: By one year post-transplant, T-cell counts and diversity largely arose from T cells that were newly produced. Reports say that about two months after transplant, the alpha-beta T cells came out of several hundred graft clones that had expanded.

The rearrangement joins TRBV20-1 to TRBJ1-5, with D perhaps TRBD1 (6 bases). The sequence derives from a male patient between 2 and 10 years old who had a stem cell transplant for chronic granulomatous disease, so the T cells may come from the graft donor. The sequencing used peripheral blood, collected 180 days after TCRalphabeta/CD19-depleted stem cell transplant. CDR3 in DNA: TGCAGTGCTAGAGATTGGGGGGCGTCTGGCAATCAGCCCCAGCATTTT. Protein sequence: CSARDWGASGNQPQHF.